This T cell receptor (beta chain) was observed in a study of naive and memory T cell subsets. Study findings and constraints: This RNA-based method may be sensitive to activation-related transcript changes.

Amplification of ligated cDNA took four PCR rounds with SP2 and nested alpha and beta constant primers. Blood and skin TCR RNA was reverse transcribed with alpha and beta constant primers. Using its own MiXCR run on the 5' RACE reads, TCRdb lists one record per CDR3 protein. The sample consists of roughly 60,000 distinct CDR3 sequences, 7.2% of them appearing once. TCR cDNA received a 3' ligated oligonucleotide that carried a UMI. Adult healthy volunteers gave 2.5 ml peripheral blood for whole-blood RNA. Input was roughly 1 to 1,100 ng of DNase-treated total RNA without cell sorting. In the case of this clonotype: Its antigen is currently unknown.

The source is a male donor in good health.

In nucleotides, the CDR3 is TGTGCCAGCAGTCGCCAGAGAAACACTGAAGCTTTCTTT. Translating gives CASSRQRNTEAFF. The chain joins TRBV6-6 to TRBJ1-1; D is uncertain. Trimming removed 5 bases at V and 2 bases at J, with 9 bases between. This CDR3 has 13 residues. Per the germline V gene, CDR1 is MNHNY and CDR2 is SVGAGI (reference sequence).